The 26 T cell receptor beta chains below all came from one sample that was sequenced in a study of T cells in Graves' hyperthyroidism and ophthalmopathy. TCR beta CDR3 regions were amplified from RNA. The TCR CDR3 first-round RT-PCR relied on the HTBI primer set. TCRdb fed the multiplex PCR reads into MiXCR, producing one record per CDR3 protein. Of over 250,000 distinct CDR3 sequences in the sample, roughly 22% were seen once. The sequenced sample consisted of blood. Receptor source: a man aged 30-40 years with Graves' ophthalmopathy.

A few counts support this clonotype. In DNA, the CDR3 is TGTGCCAGCAGCGGACGGGACAGCAATTCACCCCTCCACTTT. Translation gives CASSGRDSNSPLHF. The rearrangement uses TRBV13 and TRBJ1-6; 7 bases fit TRBD1. The germline V gene has CDR1 PRHDT and CDR2 FYEKMQ (reference sequence). Unmatched junction bases numbered 5, after V lost 5 bases and J lost 7 bases. The CDR3 is made up of 14 amino acids. Full variable domain (missing parts from reference TRBV13 and TRBJ1-6): AAGVIQSPRHLIKEKRETATLKCYPIPRHDTVYWYQQGPGQDPQFLISFYEKMQSDKGSIPDRFSAQQFSDYHSELNMSSLELGDSALYFCASSGRDSNSPLHFGNGTRLTVT.

This clonotype was picked up many times. The V call is TRBV12-3 or TRBV12-4, the J call TRBJ1-1; 8 bases are shared with TRBD1. This CDR3 has 14 residues. The junction had 3 bases not matched to a gene; V was cut back by 5 bases and J by 1 base. CDR3 amino acids: CASSDRGRNTEAFF. The DNA of the CDR3 is TGTGCCAGCAGTGACAGGGGTCGGAACACTGAAGCTTTCTTT.

V and J are TRBV11-1 and TRBJ1-2; possibly TRBD1 for D (5 bases). From germline, CDR1 is SGHAT and CDR2 FQDESV (reference sequence). The CDR3 sequence is 13 residues long. V lost 3 bases and J lost 4, with 9 bases in between. The DNA of the CDR3 is TGTGCCAGCAGCTTGGGGGACTTCTATGGCTACACCTTC. Its translation is CASSLGDFYGYTF.

This clonotype was found many times. J is TRBJ2-5 and V is TRBV3-1, with 12 bases that match TRBD2. V shed 5 bases and J 3 bases; nucleotides not matched to a gene: 1. The CDR3 covers 14 residues. Germline CDR1 LGHDT, CDR2 YNNKEL (reference sequence). Written as DNA, the CDR3 is TGTGCCAGCAGCGGACTAGCGGGAAAAGAGACCCAGTACTTC. It is translated as CASSGLAGKETQYF.

The table lists this clonotype with many counts. The rearrangement joins TRBV6-5 to TRBJ1-1, with D perhaps matching TRBD1 (5 bases). This CDR3 comprises 15 residues. Germline V gene data show CDR1 as MNHEY and CDR2 as SVGAGI. The V end was cut by 0 bases, the J end by 4 bases, with 12 bases between. The CDR3 DNA is TGTGCCAGCAGTTACTCCGGGGGATCGGTCACTGAAGCTTTCTTT. It encodes CASSYSGGSVTEAFF.

CDR3 bases: TGTGCCAGCAGTGAAGCCAATACTAGGGACATCCAAGAGACCCAGTACTTC. This encodes CASSEANTRDIQETQYF. V is TRBV6-1 and J is TRBJ2-5; D might be TRBD1 (6 bases). Trimming took 0 bases from V and 1 from J, leaving 15 bases between them. Germline V gene sequence: CDR1 MNHNS, CDR2 SASEGT. The CDR3 totals 17 residues.

This clonotype has only a few counts. The chain recombines TRBV7-6 with TRBJ2-3; D unresolved. V lost 1 base, J lost 1 base, and 6 bases lay in between. The length of the CDR3 is 14 residues. Germline CDR1 SGHVS, CDR2 FNYEAQ. The CDR3 reads CASSLGLRTDTQYF. The CDR3 nucleotides are TGTGCCAGCAGCTTAGGGCTCCGCACAGATACGCAGTATTTT.

In its sample, this clonotype was seen many times. This chain links TRBV12-3 or TRBV12-4 with TRBJ2-3; D remains ambiguous. The CDR3 has 12 amino acids. Trimming left V 5 bases short and J 2 bases short, with 5 bases between. This chain's CDR3 is CASSHYTDTQYF. CDR3 sequence (DNA): TGTGCCAGCAGTCACTACACAGATACGCAGTATTTT.

In its sample, this clonotype was seen many times. In DNA form, the CDR3 reads TGCAGTGCTAGGGATAGCGGGAGTAGAGTCCACAATGAGCAGTTCTTC. It yields the protein CSARDSGSRVHNEQFF. The chain combines TRBV20-1 with TRBJ2-1; 9 bases fit TRBD2. Germline values: CDR1 DFQATT, CDR2 SNEGSKA (reference sequence). V trimming: 3 bases; J trimming: 5 bases; junction bases outside the gene matches: 11. CDR3 size: 16 residues.

As to this clonotype: A read error may explain this, as a much larger clone is one base away. The rearrangement joins TRBV7-9 to TRBJ1-2; TRBD1 aligns across 9 bases. Germline assignment: CDR1 SEHNR and CDR2 FQNEAQ (reference sequence). The V and J ends lost 7 bases and 5 bases, in that order; junction bases with no gene match: 8. This CDR3 has 14 amino acids. DNA for the CDR3: TGTGCCAGCAACCCCGGACAGGGGATTTATGGCTACACCTTC. Protein: CASNPGQGIYGYTF.

This clonotype showed up just a few times. The V and J genes are TRBV7-9 and TRBJ2-7, with D perhaps matching TRBD2 (6 bases). V was shortened by 1 base and J by 7 bases, with 17 bases between the two germline ends. Germline V gives CDR1 SEHNR, CDR2 FQNEAQ (reference sequence). The CDR3 sequence is 15 residues long. The CDR3 region has the DNA TGTGCCAGCAGCTTAGTTAGCACTAGCTCCTTGGAGCAGTACTTC. Its protein is CASSLVSTSSLEQYF.

This clonotype occurred a few times. This chain connects TRBV7-6 to TRBJ2-7; D gene ambiguous. CDR1 SGHVS and CDR2 FNYEAQ come from the germline V gene. Deletions cut 6 bases from V and 5 bases from J, with 14 bases between. The CDR3 contains 13 residues. The CDR3, as DNA: TGTGCCAGCAGACCCCAGGATTTCCACGAGCAGTACTTC. The encoded protein is CASRPQDFHEQYF.

The sample holds many counts of this clonotype. V usage is TRBV28 and J usage is TRBJ1-4; 7 bases map to TRBD1. The CDR3 is 14 amino acids. The germline gives CDR1 MDHEN, CDR2 SYDVKM. With 2 bases clipped from V and 7 bases from J, the junction kept 4 bases outside the gene matches. In DNA, the CDR3 is TGTGCCAGCAGTTTAAGGGACAGAGCTGAAAAACTGTTTTTT. Protein product: CASSLRDRAEKLFF. Based on the CDR3 plus reference TRBV28 and TRBJ1-4, the full variable domain is DVKVTQSSRYLVKRTGEKVFLECVQDMDHENMFWYRQDPGLGLRLIYFSYDVKMKEKGDIPEGYSVSREKKERFSLILESASTNQTSMYLCASSLRDRAEKLFFGSGTQLSVL.

Here the CDR3 reads CASIRYTEAFF. CDR3 coding DNA: TGTGCCAGCATACGGTATACTGAAGCTTTCTTT. The V and J genes are TRBV6-1 and TRBJ1-1; unclear D gene. Trimming removed 7 bases from V and 5 bases from J, with 8 bases in between. The CDR3 consists of 11 residues. Germline V CDR1 and CDR2: MNHNS, SASEGT.

This clonotype has a handful of counts. This sequence joins TRBV29-1 and TRBJ2-1, with D uncertain. The CDR3 loop spans 11 amino acids. V was pared by 1 base and J by 8 bases, with 6 bases between. Germline lookup yields CDR1 SQVTM and CDR2 ANQGSEA. Written as DNA, the CDR3 is TGCAGCGTTGAAGGGGTCCATGAGCAGTTCTTC. Translated: CSVEGVHEQFF.

V and J are TRBV28 and TRBJ2-7; no reliable D call. There are 13 residues in the CDR3. CDR1 is MDHEN, CDR2 SYDVKM, per germline. Trimming cost V 2 bases and J 7 bases, with 12 bases left between them. This CDR3 is CASSLTPRWEQYF. CDR3 bases: TGTGCCAGCAGTTTAACCCCCCGGTGGGAGCAGTACTTC.

The chain recombines TRBV29-1 with TRBJ1-4; a possible D gene is TRBD1 (6 bases). Germline assignment: CDR1 SQVTM and CDR2 ANQGSEA. The CDR3 is 13 amino acids. Deletions cut 5 bases from V and 6 bases from J, with 13 bases between. CDR3 in amino acids: CSVYRTADEKLFF. DNA of the CDR3: TGCAGCGTTTATAGGACAGCGGATGAAAAACTGTTTTTT. Combining the CDR3 with reference TRBV29-1 and TRBJ1-4 gives the whole variable domain SAVISQKPSRDICQRGTSLTIQCQVDSQVTMMFWYRQQPGQSLTLIATANQGSEATYESGFVIDKFPISRPNLTFSTLTVSNMSPEDSSIYLCSVYRTADEKLFFGSGTQLSVL.

As regards this clonotype: One end of the junction does not line up with germline, which may come from a read error. This chain uses TRBV9 with TRBJ2-5; D is perhaps TRBD1 (8 bases). There are 15 residues in the CDR3. The germline V gene has CDR1 SGDLS and CDR2 YYNGEE. The CDR3 loop reads CASSSGQGLQETQYF. The CDR3 DNA reads as TGCGCCAGCAGCTCCGGACAGGGACTACAAGAGACCCAGTACTTC.

This chain links TRBV6-1 with TRBJ2-1, with 7 bases lining up with TRBD1. This CDR3 spans 13 amino acids. Germline V CDR1 and CDR2: MNHNS, SASEGT. The CDR3 spells CAAFGTAYNEQFF. In nucleotides, the CDR3 is TGTGCAGCTTTTGGGACAGCTTACAATGAGCAGTTCTTC.

The CDR3 spells CASSTAEALTEAFF. The DNA for the CDR3 is TGTGCCAGCAGCACTGCGGAAGCGTTAACTGAAGCTTTCTTT. This chain uses TRBV9 with TRBJ1-1, with unresolved D. Trimming left V 4 bases short and J 5 bases short, with 15 bases between. Germline-derived CDR1 and CDR2 are SGDLS and YYNGEE. This CDR3 comprises 14 residues.

V and J are TRBV12-3 or TRBV12-4 and TRBJ2-5; maybe TRBD1 (6 bases). V shed 6 bases and J shed 5 bases, with 19 bases lying between them. This CDR3 is 15 amino acids long. The CDR3 DNA reads as TGTGCCAGCAGCTTGCGGTCAGGGGCAAGGGAGACCCAGTACTTC. This translates into CASSLRSGARETQYF.

This clonotype has only a few counts. The chain uses TRBV20-1 and TRBJ1-2; D might be TRBD1 (5 bases). The CDR3 spans 12 residues. Germline V gene data show CDR1 as DFQATT and CDR2 as SNEGSKA (reference sequence). Deletions cut 1 base from V and 8 bases from J, with 11 bases between. Here the CDR3 reads CSARGVGEGYTF. In DNA, the CDR3 is TGCAGTGCTAGAGGGGTAGGGGAGGGCTACACCTTC.

The sample holds many counts of this clonotype. The V gene is TRBV18, the J gene TRBJ2-5; weak D call: TRBD2 (6 bases). There are 13 residues in the CDR3. The germline V gene has CDR1 KGHSH and CDR2 LQKENI. Trimming took off 4 bases at V and 5 bases at J, with 11 bases between the two ends. The CDR3 DNA is TGTGCCAGCTCACGCGGGGACGGGGAGACCCAGTACTTC. As protein: CASSRGDGETQYF.

This CDR3 reads CASSTGLAGANTGELFF. In DNA form, the CDR3 reads TGTGCCAGTAGTACGGGACTAGCGGGAGCGAACACCGGGGAGCTGTTTTTT. This chain uses TRBV19 with TRBJ2-2; 14 bases are a match to TRBD2. There are 17 residues in the CDR3. The germline V gene encodes CDR1 LNHDA and CDR2 SQIVND (reference sequence). J lost 0 bases, V lost 4 bases, and 1 base had no gene match. The full variable domain, rest sourced from reference TRBV19 and TRBJ2-2, is DGGITQSPKYLFRKEGQNVTLSCEQNLNHDAMYWYRQDPGQGLRLIYYSQIVNDFQKGDIAEGYSVSREKKESFPLTVTSAQKNPTAFYLCASSTGLAGANTGELFFGEGSRLTVL.

This clonotype was found a few times. This chain links TRBV12-3 or TRBV12-4 with TRBJ1-1; D remains ambiguous. This CDR3 has 14 amino acids. Trimming stripped 3 bases from V and 2 bases from J, with 10 bases between. The CDR3 DNA is TGTGCCAGCAGTTTCCGGGCGAGAAACACTGAAGCTTTCTTT. This encodes CASSFRARNTEAFF.

This clonotype was observed a handful of times. The J gene is TRBJ2-7, the V gene TRBV6-1, with TRBD1 matching over 10 bases. J lost 1 base, V lost 8 bases, and 14 bases had no gene match. The CDR3 covers 17 residues. Germline values: CDR1 MNHNS, CDR2 SASEGT. The CDR3 is CASRRRTGGTSSYEQYF. CDR3 sequence (DNA): TGTGCCAGCCGGAGAAGGACAGGGGGAACCTCTTCCTACGAGCAGTACTTC.